This TCR beta chain comes out of a study of blood T cell repertoires in COVID-19. Study-level information: Acute-phase and convalescent COVID-19 samples originated in the United States, Italy and Spain. Sample material is recorded as cDNA or gDNA derived from T cells, B-cell-depleted T cells, or PBMCs.

In the source study's methods: Amplification from reference gene primers served as the basis for estimated nucleated cell counts. Method: immunoSEQ multiplex PCR; TCRdb's copy keeps in-frame clones and lacks some. The V and J calls and the clone size are those of that table, but D and trimming were determined from the DNA. The sample lists some 200,000 clones; 70% to 85% were seen once. With V trimmed by 5 bases and J by 2 bases, 4 bases remained unmatched. The CDR3 is made up of 14 amino acids. Germline V CDR1 and CDR2: MNHEY, SVGAGI. This receptor was identified in a woman in her forties who had recovered from COVID-19. The chain uses TRBV6-5 and TRBJ2-5, with TRBD1 matching over 8 bases. Sequencing input: peripheral blood. CDR3 in amino acids: CASSPWDRQETQYF. CDR3 nucleotide sequence: TGTGCCAGCAGTCCATGGGACAGGCAAGAGACCCAGTACTTC.